Included here is one T cell receptor beta chain sequence, with context. No antigen is known for it. From germline, CDR1 is SGHNT and CDR2 YENEEA. The V end lost 1 base, the J end lost 5 bases, and 9 bases lay between the germline ends. This CDR3 has 13 residues. The data were taken from a study of T-cell memory formation after mild COVID-19. For the study at large: Largely, TCR clusters stayed within a single donor.

cDNA libraries for TCR alpha and TCR beta, carrying sample barcodes and UMIs, came from 5'RACE with constant-segment primers. MiXCR, applied by TCRdb to the 5' RACE reads, yields one record per CDR3 protein. The sample consists of a few hundred thousand distinct CDR3 sequences, roughly 24% of them appearing once. Overall study results and limits: Pre-infection memory carried some responding clones, suggesting that cross-reactive memory joined. Among contracting clones, CD4+ were mainly CM/EM and CD8+ enriched in EMRA.

The rearrangement uses TRBV11-3 and TRBJ2-7; possibly TRBD1 or TRBD2 for D (5 bases each). Sequencing used PBMCs or a T cell subset sorted from them (not recorded which). The TCR comes from an adult woman who had mild COVID-19 (a few samples of this study predate the infection). Cell type and time point are not known. CDR3 DNA sequence: TGTGCCAGCAGCTTAGCCGAGGGGAACGAGCAGTACTTC. Its translation: CASSLAEGNEQYF.